The 24 T cell receptor beta chains given below trace back to one sample, sequenced in a study of identical twins. Each CDR3 protein gets one entry after TCRdb re-called the 5' RACE reads with MiXCR. The sample yields a few hundred thousand distinct CDR3 sequences, around a sixth seen once. Sequencing was carried out using naive T cells sorted from blood. All receptors come from a man aged 45 to 65 in good health.

The genes are TRBV15 and TRBJ1-5; D is undetermined. The length of the CDR3 is 15 residues. Trimming removed 0 bases from V and 5 bases from J, with 11 bases in between. CDR1 and CDR2 from the germline V gene are LNHNV and YYDKDF (reference sequence). The CDR3 sequence: CATSRDQTIYQPQHF. The DNA of the CDR3 is TGTGCCACCAGCAGAGATCAGACTATCTATCAGCCCCAGCATTTT.

V and J are TRBV18 and TRBJ2-7, with 7 bases matching TRBD1. The germline V gene encodes CDR1 KGHSH and CDR2 LQKENI. J lost 2 bases, V lost 6 bases, and 7 bases had no gene match. The CDR3 length is 14 residues. CDR3 protein: CASSSAGGAYEQYF. In DNA, the CDR3 is TGTGCCAGCTCGTCTGCAGGGGGAGCCTACGAGCAGTACTTC.

This clonotype was seen more than once but under ten times. V and J are TRBV20-1 and TRBJ2-3; 7 nucleotides line up with TRBD1. The V and J ends lost 2 bases and 0 bases, in that order; junction bases with no gene match: 8. Germline CDR1 reads DFQATT; CDR2 reads SNEGSKA (reference sequence). This CDR3 is 16 amino acids long. The CDR3 region has the DNA TGCAGTGCTAGACCACCGACAGGGATCAGCACAGATACGCAGTATTTT. This codes for CSARPPTGISTDTQYF.

This chain links TRBV5-6 with TRBJ1-2; D is ambiguous. This CDR3 is built from 13 residues. The germline CDR1 and CDR2 sequences are SGHDT and YYEEEE. V lost 7 bases, J lost 0 bases, and 10 bases lay in between. The CDR3 loop is CASVRSSNYGYTF. Here the CDR3 DNA reads TGTGCCAGCGTAAGATCTTCTAACTATGGCTACACCTTC.

There are a few counts of this clonotype. The junction does not match germline at one end; this may be a read error. The chain couples TRBV13 to TRBJ2-1; maybe TRBD1 (6 bases). This CDR3 is built from 16 residues. Germline V gene lookup returns CDR1 PRHDT and CDR2 FYEKMQ (reference sequence). The CDR3 loop reads CASSLEWDTSSNEQFF. CDR3 coding DNA: TGTGCCAGCAGCTTAGAATGGGACACCTCCTCCAATGAGCAGTTCTTC.

J is TRBJ2-2 and V is TRBV5-1; 8 nucleotides line up with TRBD2. V gave up 7 bases and J gave up 5 bases; unmatched junction bases: 10. The CDR3 runs 15 residues. Germline-derived CDR1 and CDR2 are SGHRS and YFSETQ. The CDR3 reads CASSLTLAGTGELFF. The CDR3 DNA sequence: TGCGCCAGCTCTCTGACCCTAGCGGGTACCGGGGAGCTGTTTTTT.

This clonotype was found many times. This chain connects TRBV7-2 to TRBJ2-1; 11 nucleotides align to TRBD2. Germline CDR1 and CDR2: SGHTA and FQGNSA. V lost 5 bases to trimming and J lost 2 bases; unmatched junction nucleotides: 8. This CDR3 is built from 17 residues. The CDR3 nucleotides read TGTGCCAGCAGCCCCCGACTAGCGGGGCTCGCCTACAATGAGCAGTTCTTC. Its protein is CASSPRLAGLAYNEQFF. Based on the CDR3 plus reference TRBV7-2 and TRBJ2-1, the full variable domain is GAGVSQSPSNKVTEKGKDVELRCDPISGHTALYWYRQSLGQGLEFLIYFQGNSAPDKSGLPSDRFSAERTGGSVSTLTIQRTQQEDSAVYLCASSPRLAGLAYNEQFFGPGTRLTVL.

This clonotype was found a few times. The CDR3 reads CASSPPRYNEQFF. As DNA, the CDR3 is TGTGCCAGCAGCCCTCCCCGCTACAATGAGCAGTTCTTC. The rearrangement uses TRBV9 and TRBJ2-1; D is unresolved. Germline assignment: CDR1 SGDLS and CDR2 YYNGEE. The ends were cut back, 4 bases at V and 3 bases at J, with 8 bases in the middle. The CDR3 has 13 amino acids.

V gene TRBV29-1 combines with J gene TRBJ2-7; 9 bases are a match to TRBD1. CDR3 size: 12 residues. V dropped 6 bases and J dropped 5; count of bases not matched to a gene: 5. Germline V gene data show CDR1 as SQVTM and CDR2 as ANQGSEA. DNA for the CDR3: TGCAGCGTCGTGGGACAGGGCCACGAGCAGTACTTC. Protein sequence: CSVVGQGHEQYF.

In its sample, this clonotype was seen many times. V usage is TRBV6-1 and J usage is TRBJ2-7; D call uncertain. Germline loops: CDR1 MNHNS, CDR2 SASEGT. This CDR3 region has 14 residues. The ends were cut back, 8 bases at V and 0 bases at J, with 14 bases in the middle. The CDR3 loop reads CASSFFQSSYEQYF. CDR3 nucleotides: TGTGCCAGCTCCTTCTTCCAAAGCTCCTACGAGCAGTACTTC.

This clonotype was detected ten times or more. This chain uses TRBV4-3 with TRBJ2-7; TRBD2 agrees at 9 bases. V gave up 2 bases and J gave up 1 base; unmatched junction bases: 3. Germline assignment: CDR1 LGHNA and CDR2 YSLEER. The CDR3 runs to 15 residues. The CDR3 DNA reads as TGCGCCAGCAGCCAACTAGCGGGGCGTTCCTACGAGCAGTACTTC. It is translated as CASSQLAGRSYEQYF.

The chain recombines TRBV6-1 with TRBJ2-7, with TRBD2 matching 13 bases. Per germline, CDR1 MNHNS and CDR2 SASEGT. The V gene end was trimmed by 8 bases and the J gene end by 0 bases; junction bases not matched to a gene: 22. This CDR3 is 21 amino acids long. The CDR3 protein is CASQSSRGQTSGRMSSYEQYF. CDR3 DNA: TGTGCCAGCCAGTCAAGTAGGGGCCAGACTAGCGGGAGGATGAGCTCCTACGAGCAGTACTTC.

A few counts support this clonotype. The rearrangement joins TRBV7-8 to TRBJ2-2; no firm D call. Deletions cut 2 bases from V and 6 bases from J, with 16 bases between. The CDR3 runs to 16 residues. Germline loops: CDR1 SGHVS, CDR2 FQNEAQ. In DNA, the CDR3 is TGTGCCAGCAGCTTACCCCTGAGGACGACGGCCGGGGAGCTGTTTTTT. Its translation: CASSLPLRTTAGELFF.

The chain is built from TRBV5-1 and TRBJ2-2; D possibly corresponds to TRBD1 (7 bases). The CDR3 is made up of 17 amino acids. Looked up from germline, CDR1 is SGHRS and CDR2 is YFSETQ. Trimming removed 3 bases from V and 5 bases from J, with 20 bases in between. CDR3 nucleotides: TGCGCCAGCAGCTCGTACCTACAGGGGAGGAGAACCGGGGAGCTGTTTTTT. Translated, it gives CASSSYLQGRRTGELFF.

This clonotype has a handful of counts. The V call is TRBV7-2, the J call TRBJ2-2; D call uncertain. Trimming stripped 4 bases from V and 6 bases from J, with 9 bases between. The CDR3 runs 13 residues. Per germline, CDR1 SGHTA and CDR2 FQGNSA. CDR3 nucleotides: TGTGCCAGCAGCTCCGTTCCCCCCGGGGAGCTGTTTTTT. Residues: CASSSVPPGELFF.

This clonotype was detected ten times or more. This chain uses TRBV7-2 with TRBJ2-1, with D unresolved. This CDR3 region has 15 residues. The V gene lost 1 base and the J gene lost 4 bases, with 11 bases spanning the gap. CDR1 is SGHTA, CDR2 FQGNSA, per germline. This CDR3 reads CASSLGSGFYNEQFF. DNA for the CDR3: TGTGCCAGCAGCTTAGGCTCTGGGTTTTACAATGAGCAGTTCTTC.

This clonotype appeared a few times. The genes are TRBV11-1 and TRBJ2-3, with 8 bases that match TRBD2. The CDR3 spans 18 residues. V shed 1 base and J 2 bases; nucleotides not matched to a gene: 11. Germline V CDR1 and CDR2: SGHAT, FQDESV (reference sequence). This chain's CDR3 is CASSLESGGSIATDTQYF. CDR3 nucleotide sequence: TGTGCCAGCAGCTTAGAGAGCGGGGGCTCTATAGCCACAGATACGCAGTATTTT.

The V and J genes are TRBV20-1 and TRBJ2-3; D not resolved. This CDR3 is built from 16 residues. Trimming cost V 4 bases and J 0 bases, with 17 bases left between them. The germline V gene has CDR1 DFQATT and CDR2 SNEGSKA (reference sequence). This CDR3 reads CSATSQSDGSTDTQYF. CDR3 sequence (DNA): TGCAGTGCTACTTCACAATCGGACGGTAGCACAGATACGCAGTATTTT.

This clonotype was detected ten times or more. V gene TRBV7-2 combines with J gene TRBJ1-2, with 8 bases aligning to TRBD1. Germline V gene sequence: CDR1 SGHTA, CDR2 FQGNSA. Trimming removed 4 bases from V and 2 bases from J; junction bases left unmatched: 3. The CDR3 has 14 residues. CDR3 sequence (DNA): TGTGCCAGCAGCTCCCGGACAGGGAACTATGGCTACACCTTC. This sequence encodes CASSSRTGNYGYTF. Supplemented by reference TRBV7-2 and TRBJ1-2, the full variable domain reads GAGVSQSPSNKVTEKGKDVELRCDPISGHTALYWYRQSLGQGLEFLIYFQGNSAPDKSGLPSDRFSAERTGGSVSTLTIQRTQQEDSAVYLCASSSRTGNYGYTFGSGTRLTVV.

This chain links TRBV25-1 with TRBJ1-4; D remains unclear. This CDR3 is 15 amino acids long. V dropped 3 bases and J dropped 3 bases, with 11 bases sitting between them. Germline CDR1 MGHDK, CDR2 SYGVNS. The CDR3 DNA reads as TGTGCCAGCAGTGAGGGAACATGGGCTAATGAAAAACTGTTTTTT. Translation gives CASSEGTWANEKLFF.

V and J are TRBV4-1 and TRBJ2-7; D may be TRBD2 (6 bases). Germline V gives CDR1 MGHRA, CDR2 YSYEKL. The CDR3 is 14 amino acids. Trimming took 4 bases from V and 2 from J, leaving 12 bases between them. The CDR3 DNA reads as TGCGCCAGCAGCCCATTATGGGAGGCCTACGAGCAGTACTTC. Protein: CASSPLWEAYEQYF.

V usage is TRBV27 and J usage is TRBJ2-3; no definite D call. CDR3 length equals 16 residues. Germline V gene lookup returns CDR1 MNHEY and CDR2 SMNVEV (reference sequence). Trimming took 3 bases from V and 0 from J, leaving 13 bases between them. The CDR3: CASSFFGLSSTDTQYF. The CDR3 DNA reads as TGTGCCAGCAGTTTCTTCGGATTGTCTAGCACAGATACGCAGTATTTT.

This chain uses TRBV11-2 with TRBJ2-7; no reliable D call. Trimming took off 0 bases at V and 7 bases at J, with 10 bases between the two ends. Germline V gene sequence: CDR1 SGHAT, CDR2 FQNNGV. This CDR3 has 13 residues. The CDR3 loop is CASSLERAGEQYF. CDR3 DNA sequence: TGTGCCAGCAGCTTAGAACGGGCTGGGGAGCAGTACTTC.

This clonotype was found many times. This chain uses TRBV18 with TRBJ1-2, with no clear D. Trimming took 3 bases from V and 7 from J, leaving 12 bases between them. This CDR3 has 13 residues. From germline, CDR1 is KGHSH and CDR2 LQKENI. CDR3 residues: CASSPTEELGYTF. CDR3 nucleotide sequence: TGTGCCAGCTCACCGACTGAAGAACTTGGCTACACCTTC.